This is a list of T cell receptor beta chains from one sample in a study of blood T cell repertoires in COVID-19. TCRdb's table, derived via immunoSEQ multiplex PCR, lists solely in-frame clones and lacks some. The table lists over 250,000 clones, 91% of them singletons. Sequencing input: peripheral blood. These receptors came from a person aged 18 to 29 with COVID-19, enrolled during active disease. Both conserved end residues are part of each CDR3. A D gene is named only where the DNA matches it firmly.

v_call: TRBV5-4
j_call: TRBJ2-7
d_call: TRBD2
cdr3_aa: CASAQKAGGPYEQYF

v_call: TRBV2
j_call: TRBJ2-3
d_call: TRBD2
cdr3_aa: CASSTSGTTDTQYF

v_call: TRBV5-1
j_call: TRBJ2-3
d_call: .
cdr3_aa: CASSLIWEGTDTQYF

v_call: TRBV6-5
j_call: TRBJ2-1
d_call: .
cdr3_aa: CASSYSLQVSYNEQFF

v_call: TRBV29-1
j_call: TRBJ2-7
d_call: TRBD1
cdr3_aa: CSAQGGDRVEQYF

v_call: TRBV25-1
j_call: TRBJ2-3
d_call: TRBD2
cdr3_aa: CASSAATSGSTDTQYF

v_call: TRBV19
j_call: TRBJ2-1
d_call: .
cdr3_aa: CATQSGDEQFF

v_call: TRBV2
j_call: TRBJ1-5
d_call: .
cdr3_aa: CASKGEGGANQPQHF

v_call: TRBV24-1
j_call: TRBJ1-1
d_call: .
cdr3_aa: CATREIGGTEAFF

v_call: TRBV7-6
j_call: TRBJ1-5
d_call: .
cdr3_aa: CASSLWTDPSRSQPQHF

v_call: TRBV10-3
j_call: TRBJ2-7
d_call: TRBD2
cdr3_aa: CAIHKSGRRDEQYF

v_call: TRBV7-9
j_call: TRBJ2-4
d_call: .
cdr3_aa: CASSPPGSTNIQYF

v_call: TRBV28
j_call: TRBJ1-2
d_call: TRBD1
cdr3_aa: CASSHPHWDRSNYGYTF

v_call: TRBV12-3/TRBV12-4
j_call: TRBJ2-7
d_call: TRBD1
cdr3_aa: CASSIRDRVEQYF

v_call: TRBV12-3/TRBV12-4
j_call: TRBJ2-1
d_call: .
cdr3_aa: CASSEDSDEQFF

v_call: TRBV10-3
j_call: TRBJ2-5
d_call: TRBD1
cdr3_aa: CAIRASTGAQETQYF

v_call: TRBV11-2
j_call: TRBJ1-3
d_call: .
cdr3_aa: CASSWTTDNSGNTIYF

v_call: TRBV5-6
j_call: TRBJ2-7
d_call: .
cdr3_aa: CASSSTYEQYF

v_call: TRBV6-5
j_call: TRBJ2-7
d_call: TRBD2
cdr3_aa: CASKPGGPDEQYF

v_call: TRBV10-3
j_call: TRBJ2-7
d_call: TRBD1
cdr3_aa: CATRDRENEQYF

v_call: TRBV5-1
j_call: TRBJ2-1
d_call: TRBD2
cdr3_aa: CASSSAVLAGGWNEQFF

v_call: TRBV5-6
j_call: TRBJ1-1
d_call: TRBD1
cdr3_aa: CASSWGTGATEAFF

v_call: TRBV28
j_call: TRBJ2-7
d_call: TRBD2
cdr3_aa: CASSLAGEGRGHEQYF

v_call: TRBV19
j_call: TRBJ2-7
d_call: TRBD1
cdr3_aa: CASSMTGGGTYEQYF

v_call: TRBV5-1
j_call: TRBJ2-2
d_call: .
cdr3_aa: CASSFQSSNTGELFF

v_call: TRBV9
j_call: TRBJ2-7
d_call: TRBD1
cdr3_aa: CASSGTGSGGDYEQYF

v_call: TRBV12-5
j_call: TRBJ2-7
d_call: TRBD2
cdr3_aa: CARYSLSSGSHEQYF

v_call: TRBV6-1
j_call: TRBJ1-4
d_call: .
cdr3_aa: CASSEAQGGDEKLFF

v_call: TRBV6-2/TRBV6-3
j_call: TRBJ2-7
d_call: .
cdr3_aa: CASSYRGNYEQYF

v_call: TRBV5-5
j_call: TRBJ1-3
d_call: .
cdr3_aa: CASSSDLTSGNTIYF

v_call: TRBV25-1
j_call: TRBJ2-7
d_call: TRBD1
cdr3_aa: CASSGDRTGENEQYF

v_call: TRBV29-1
j_call: TRBJ1-1
d_call: TRBD1
cdr3_aa: CSVSGTGVKNTEAFF

v_call: TRBV9
j_call: TRBJ2-1
d_call: .
cdr3_aa: CASSVRLENEQFF

v_call: TRBV2
j_call: TRBJ1-5
d_call: .
cdr3_aa: CASRRASNQPQHF

v_call: TRBV27
j_call: TRBJ2-3
d_call: .
cdr3_aa: CASGRDWGFTDTQYF

v_call: TRBV2
j_call: TRBJ2-2
d_call: TRBD1
cdr3_aa: CASSTGTASGELFF

v_call: TRBV9
j_call: TRBJ2-5
d_call: TRBD2
cdr3_aa: CASSQSGGTRETQYF

v_call: TRBV3-1/TRBV3-2
j_call: TRBJ1-3
d_call: TRBD1
cdr3_aa: CASSPDRVPGNTIYF

v_call: TRBV30
j_call: TRBJ2-1
d_call: TRBD2
cdr3_aa: CAWRLAGVNEQFF

v_call: TRBV6-4
j_call: TRBJ1-2
d_call: .
cdr3_aa: CASSPREGPIDGYTF

v_call: TRBV9
j_call: TRBJ2-2
d_call: TRBD1
cdr3_aa: CASRASDRGVAGELFF

v_call: TRBV6-5
j_call: TRBJ2-1
d_call: TRBD1
cdr3_aa: CASRQGVGNEQFF

v_call: TRBV12-5
j_call: TRBJ2-1
d_call: .
cdr3_aa: CASAVGLTQGEQFF

v_call: TRBV9
j_call: TRBJ2-1
d_call: TRBD2
cdr3_aa: CASSSRTSGNNEQFF

v_call: TRBV29-1
j_call: TRBJ2-4
d_call: TRBD1
cdr3_aa: CSVVLGQGSFIQYF

v_call: TRBV7-8
j_call: TRBJ2-5
d_call: .
cdr3_aa: CASSPRRQEETQYF

v_call: TRBV19
j_call: TRBJ1-2
d_call: TRBD1
cdr3_aa: CASSPRGDYGYTF

v_call: TRBV4-2
j_call: TRBJ2-7
d_call: .
cdr3_aa: CASSQDLRQATYEQYF

v_call: TRBV18
j_call: TRBJ1-6
d_call: TRBD1
cdr3_aa: CASSPPMGQANSPLHF

v_call: TRBV7-2
j_call: TRBJ1-1
d_call: .
cdr3_aa: CASRWAMNTEAFF

v_call: TRBV10-2
j_call: TRBJ2-7
d_call: .
cdr3_aa: CASSEGTPAYEQYF

v_call: TRBV4-2
j_call: TRBJ2-3
d_call: TRBD1
cdr3_aa: CASSPRDRGWGTQYF

v_call: TRBV15
j_call: TRBJ2-3
d_call: .
cdr3_aa: CATSRDRVADRTDTQYF

v_call: TRBV4-2
j_call: TRBJ1-5
d_call: TRBD1
cdr3_aa: CASSRGQGTNQPQHF